The 27 T cell receptor beta chains below were found in one sample sequenced in a study of identical twins. In TCRdb, the 5' RACE reads were re-called with MiXCR into one record per CDR3 protein. The table has hundreds of thousands of distinct CDR3 sequences, approximately 9% seen once. These data also formed part of another study, on yellow fever vaccine responses in identical twins.

Source material: PBMCs. Receptors originate from a woman between 18 and 29 years old in good health.

This clonotype has only a few counts. The chain employs TRBV7-2 and TRBJ2-5; D may be TRBD2 (6 bases). The CDR3 extends over 14 amino acids. Trimming left V 3 bases short and J 5 bases short, with 13 bases between. Germline V gene lookup returns CDR1 SGHTA and CDR2 FQGNSA. The CDR3 DNA reads TGTGCCAGCAGCTTTTTCGGGGGTGGTGAGACCCAGTACTTC. Its translation is CASSFFGGGETQYF.

This clonotype showed up many times. The chain couples TRBV6-5 to TRBJ2-3; 8 bases are shared with TRBD2. V dropped 2 bases and J dropped 5; count of bases not matched to a gene: 9. The CDR3 length is 16 residues. Germline CDR1 is MNHEY and CDR2 is SVGAGI. The CDR3 loop reads CASSYDRGGHLDTQYF. The CDR3 DNA is TGTGCCAGCAGTTACGACCGGGGGGGGCATTTAGATACGCAGTATTTT.

This clonotype has a count of ten or more. V usage is TRBV18 and J usage is TRBJ2-7; possibly TRBD2 for D (5 bases). V was clipped by 0 bases and J by 3 bases, with 21 bases between them. The CDR3 is made up of 18 amino acids. From germline, CDR1 is KGHSH and CDR2 LQKENI. CDR3 sequence: CASSPPVFEGSNFYEQYF. The DNA of the CDR3 is TGTGCCAGCTCACCACCGGTCTTCGAGGGCAGTAACTTCTACGAGCAGTACTTC.

The V call is TRBV6-2 or TRBV6-3, the J call TRBJ2-4, with D hard to call. Deletions cut 6 bases from V and 0 bases from J, with 15 bases between. This CDR3 spans 16 amino acids. Per the germline V gene, CDR1 is MNHEY and CDR2 is SVGEGT. The CDR3 here is CASSPSQLVAKNIQYF. The CDR3 nucleotides are TGTGCCAGCAGCCCCTCCCAACTCGTAGCCAAAAACATTCAGTACTTC.

This clonotype has a handful of counts. The chain is built from TRBV20-1 and TRBJ2-2, with 7 bases fitting TRBD2. The CDR3 has 15 amino acids. Losses at the gene ends were 0 bases for V and 5 bases for J; bases not matched to a gene: 6. CDR1 is DFQATT, CDR2 SNEGSKA, per germline (reference sequence). The CDR3: CSARDSGGGTGELFF. The CDR3 nucleotides read TGCAGTGCTAGAGATTCCGGGGGAGGGACCGGGGAGCTGTTTTTT.

J is TRBJ2-4 and V is TRBV20-1; TRBD2 matches at 12 bases. There are 16 residues in the CDR3. V gave up 2 bases and J gave up 0 bases; unmatched junction bases: 2. The germline gives CDR1 DFQATT, CDR2 SNEGSKA (reference sequence). Here the CDR3 DNA reads TGCAGTGCTAGACTAGCGGGGGGGCTAGCCAAAAACATTCAGTACTTC. Translation: CSARLAGGLAKNIQYF.

This clonotype was detected a few times. This chain links TRBV11-3 with TRBJ1-1; unclear D gene. V dropped 1 base and J dropped 1 base, with 7 bases sitting between them. This CDR3 spans 14 amino acids. Germline V lookup: CDR1 SGHNT, CDR2 YENEEA. CDR3 in DNA: TGTGCCAGCAGCTTAGCCAGGCGGAACACTGAAGCTTTCTTT. This sequence encodes CASSLARRNTEAFF. Filled out from reference TRBV11-3 and TRBJ1-1, the complete variable domain reads EAGVVQSPRYKIIEKKQPVAFWCNPISGHNTLYWYLQNLGQGPELLIRYENEEAVDDSQLPKDRFSAERLKGVDSTLKIQPAELGDSAVYLCASSLARRNTEAFFGQGTRLTVV.

J is TRBJ1-1 and V is TRBV12-3 or TRBV12-4, with TRBD1 matching over 7 bases. The CDR3 has 17 residues. V gave up 5 bases and J gave up 0 bases; unmatched junction bases: 12. The CDR3 coding sequence is TGTGCCAGCAGTCAAGATACAGGGGAGAGGTTGAACACTGAAGCTTTCTTT. This sequence encodes CASSQDTGERLNTEAFF.

This clonotype came up many times. This chain joins TRBV10-3 and TRBJ2-7; TRBD1 agrees at 9 bases. The CDR3 sequence is 16 residues long. V shed 0 bases and J 1 base; nucleotides not matched to a gene: 4. Germline lookup yields CDR1 ENHRY and CDR2 SYGVKD. The CDR3 nucleotides are TGTGCCATCAGTGAGTCCCCCGGGACAGGGTCCTACGAGCAGTACTTC. Encoded protein: CAISESPGTGSYEQYF.

The chain joins TRBV29-1 to TRBJ2-6, with no clear D. The V end lost 4 bases, the J end lost 0 bases, and 4 bases lay between the germline ends. Per the germline V gene, CDR1 is SQVTM and CDR2 is ANQGSEA. The CDR3 extends over 13 amino acids. CDR3 sequence: CSVVSSGANVLTF. DNA for the CDR3: TGCAGCGTTGTCTCCTCTGGGGCCAACGTCCTGACTTTC.

This clonotype was seen a few times. The chain links TRBV6-5 to TRBJ2-1; D is possibly TRBD2 (6 bases). Germline lookup yields CDR1 MNHEY and CDR2 SVGAGI. V was clipped by 3 bases and J by 9 bases, with 12 bases between them. The CDR3 has 13 amino acids. As DNA, the CDR3 is TGTGCCAGCAGTTATCCCGGGAGTAGTGAGCAGTTCTTC. Translation gives CASSYPGSSEQFF.

This clonotype was seen only a few times. The chain combines TRBV20-1 with TRBJ2-2; 7 positions match TRBD1. The V gene end was trimmed by 6 bases and the J gene end by 5 bases; junction bases not matched to a gene: 12. The CDR3 runs 15 residues. The germline V gene has CDR1 DFQATT and CDR2 SNEGSKA (reference sequence). This CDR3 reads CSARDRKKGTGELFF. In DNA, the CDR3 is TGCAGTGCCCGGGACAGAAAAAAAGGTACCGGGGAGCTGTTTTTT.

This clonotype was observed a few times. The gene calls are TRBV5-1 and TRBJ2-5, with D hard to call. The CDR3 totals 13 residues. Trimming took 2 bases from V and 5 from J, leaving 10 bases between them. The germline V gene encodes CDR1 SGHRS and CDR2 YFSETQ. This CDR3 reads CASSFTQRETQYF. CDR3 coding DNA: TGCGCCAGCAGCTTCACACAGCGCGAGACCCAGTACTTC.

This clonotype came up a few times. Here the CDR3 reads CASSLLLRGPNPSTDTQYF. The CDR3 region has the DNA TGTGCCAGCAGCTTACTCTTGCGGGGGCCGAACCCAAGCACAGATACGCAGTATTTT. The rearrangement uses TRBV11-2 and TRBJ2-3, with D possibly being TRBD2 (7 bases). The V gene lost 2 bases and the J gene lost 0 bases, with 21 bases spanning the gap. The germline gives CDR1 SGHAT, CDR2 FQNNGV. The CDR3 has 19 residues.

The chain employs TRBV5-1 and TRBJ2-3; no clear D gene. V was cut by 3 bases and J by 6 bases, with 11 bases left in between. CDR1 is SGHRS and CDR2 is YFSETQ in the germline V gene. The CDR3 loop spans 13 amino acids. DNA for the CDR3: TGCGCCAGCAGCTCGGCCTCCGGGGATACGCAGTATTTT. Its translation: CASSSASGDTQYF.

This clonotype was seen ten or more times. V and J are TRBV5-1 and TRBJ2-3; 7 bases agree with TRBD1. Looked up from germline, CDR1 is SGHRS and CDR2 is YFSETQ. This CDR3 region has 14 residues. V was pared by 4 bases and J by 3 bases, with 5 bases of the junction left unmatched. The CDR3: CASSRDSVTDTQYF. DNA for the CDR3: TGCGCCAGCAGCCGGGACAGCGTAACAGATACGCAGTATTTT.

This clonotype was seen more than once but under ten times. This rearrangement joins TRBV20-1 to TRBJ2-5; 7 bases fit TRBD2. The CDR3 has 13 amino acids. Germline lookup yields CDR1 DFQATT and CDR2 SNEGSKA (reference sequence). V shed 6 bases and J 0 bases; nucleotides not matched to a gene: 4. Here the CDR3 DNA reads TGCAGTGCCACCGGGAGGAACCAAGAGACCCAGTACTTC. This translates into CSATGRNQETQYF.

The chain recombines TRBV12-3 or TRBV12-4 with TRBJ1-4; the match to TRBD1 covers 9 bases. The trim removed 5 bases at V and 3 bases at J, leaving 4 bases unmatched. This CDR3 is built from 15 residues. CDR3 coding DNA: TGTGCCAGCAGTCCCCGGGACAGGGCTAATGAAAAACTGTTTTTT. Amino acid sequence: CASSPRDRANEKLFF.

This rearrangement joins TRBV7-6 to TRBJ2-5; TRBD1 aligns across 8 bases. V was pared by 4 bases and J by 2 bases, with 15 bases of the junction left unmatched. The CDR3 spans 18 residues. Germline V CDR1 and CDR2: SGHVS, FNYEAQ. The CDR3 protein is CASSWDLAGQGLQETQYF. As DNA, the CDR3 is TGTGCCAGCAGCTGGGACCTTGCAGGACAGGGTCTGCAAGAGACCCAGTACTTC.

V and J are TRBV6-5 and TRBJ2-7, with no clear D. This CDR3 spans 15 amino acids. Germline V gives CDR1 MNHEY, CDR2 SVGAGI. The V end lost 4 bases, the J end lost 2 bases, and 15 bases lay between the germline ends. The CDR3 sequence is CASSFVLDITYEQYF. In DNA, the CDR3 is TGTGCCAGCAGTTTCGTCTTAGATATAACCTACGAGCAGTACTTC.

This clonotype has a count of ten or more. V is TRBV6-5 and J is TRBJ2-3; D is uncertain. Germline-derived CDR1 and CDR2 are MNHEY and SVGAGI. Trimming took 8 bases from V and 8 from J, leaving 14 bases between them. CDR3 size: 12 residues. Written as DNA, the CDR3 is TGTGCCAGCCGAACCCTTGACTCTACGCAGTATTTT. This codes for CASRTLDSTQYF.

This chain uses TRBV2 with TRBJ1-1, with D maybe TRBD1 (6 bases). V lost 2 bases and J lost 1, with 11 bases in between. The CDR3 sequence is 15 residues long. Germline-derived CDR1 and CDR2 are SNHLY and FYNNEI. The CDR3 loop is CASSEFRDTNTEAFF. CDR3 sequence (DNA): TGTGCCAGCAGTGAATTCCGGGACACGAACACTGAAGCTTTCTTT.

This clonotype has just a few counts. V is TRBV28 and J is TRBJ2-3; weak D call: TRBD2 (6 bases). CDR3 length: 14 residues. Germline-derived CDR1 and CDR2 are MDHEN and SYDVKM. V was shortened by 11 bases and J by 2 bases, with 17 bases between the two germline ends. The CDR3 nucleotides are TGTGCCGCAGGCGGCGGGGCTTTCACAGATACGCAGTATTTT. Amino acids: CAAGGGAFTDTQYF. Full variable domain (outside the CDR3, taken from reference TRBV28 and TRBJ2-3): DVKVTQSSRYLVKRTGEKVFLECVQDMDHENMFWYRQDPGLGLRLIYFSYDVKMKEKGDIPEGYSVSREKKERFSLILESASTNQTSMYLCAAGGGAFTDTQYFGPGTRLTVL.

The V gene is TRBV3-1, the J gene TRBJ2-2; the D gene is possibly TRBD2 (6 bases). Germline values: CDR1 LGHDT, CDR2 YNNKEL (reference sequence). V was shortened by 4 bases and J by 3 bases, with 18 bases between the two germline ends. The CDR3 runs to 17 residues. Here the CDR3 reads CASSPDPGGPDTGELFF. As DNA, the CDR3 is TGTGCCAGCAGCCCCGATCCTGGAGGGCCCGACACCGGGGAGCTGTTTTTT.

This chain uses TRBV5-1 with TRBJ2-5; 11 bases line up with TRBD2. The CDR3 has 16 amino acids. The V and J ends lost 4 bases and 4 bases, in that order; junction bases with no gene match: 9. Germline-derived CDR1 and CDR2 are SGHRS and YFSETQ. CDR3 amino acids: CASSPNSGGAGETQYF. The CDR3 DNA reads TGCGCCAGCAGCCCAAATAGCGGGGGGGCTGGAGAGACCCAGTACTTC.

The chain uses TRBV5-1 and TRBJ2-1; unclear D gene. Trimming took 2 bases from V and 8 from J, leaving 14 bases between them. The germline CDR1 and CDR2 sequences are SGHRS and YFSETQ. The length of the CDR3 is 14 residues. CDR3 residues: CASSLATTRDEQFF. CDR3 bases: TGCGCCAGCAGCTTAGCAACTACAAGGGATGAGCAGTTCTTC.

The V call is TRBV28, the J call TRBJ2-7; D gene uncertain. Germline V gene data show CDR1 as MDHEN and CDR2 as SYDVKM. The V and J ends lost 7 bases and 0 bases respectively, with 10 bases between them. The CDR3 is 13 amino acids. The CDR3 region has the DNA TGTGCCAGCAACCAGATGGCCTCCTACGAGCAGTACTTC. Translated, it gives CASNQMASYEQYF.